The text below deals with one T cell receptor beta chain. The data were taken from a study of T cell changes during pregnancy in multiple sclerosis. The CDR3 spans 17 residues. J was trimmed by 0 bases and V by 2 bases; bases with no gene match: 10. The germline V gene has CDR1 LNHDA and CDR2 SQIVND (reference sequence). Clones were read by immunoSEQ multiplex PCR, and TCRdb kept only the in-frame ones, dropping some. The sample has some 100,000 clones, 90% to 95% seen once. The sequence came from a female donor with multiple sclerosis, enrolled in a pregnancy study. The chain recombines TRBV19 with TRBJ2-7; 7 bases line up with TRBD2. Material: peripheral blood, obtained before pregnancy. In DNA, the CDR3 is TGTGCCAGTAGTATATCCTTTGGCGGGAGTCTCTCCTACGAGCAGTACTTC. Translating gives CASSISFGGSLSYEQYF.